The rows below give T cell receptor beta chains drawn from one sample of a study of OX40 agonist ivuxolimab in advanced cancers. Here immunoSEQ multiplex PCR was the method, and the copy in TCRdb shows in-frame clones only, minus some. This table has about 49,000 clones, roughly 83% appearing once. The source was CD4+ or CD8+ T cells sorted from blood, collected in a trial of the OX40 agonist ivuxolimab. Receptors were obtained from an adult with an advanced solid tumor such as melanoma, head and neck, liver or kidney cancer. Both conserved end residues are part of each CDR3.

j_gene,v_gene,CDR3aa
TRBJ2-6,TRBV4-2,CASSQENSHSGANVLTF
TRBJ1-1,TRBV11-2,CASSDHRGLTEAFF
TRBJ2-1,TRBV7-2,CASSLQPGQGGNEQFF
TRBJ1-1,TRBV4-1,CASSHDNPGGAQAFF
TRBJ2-1,TRBV19,CASSSGPYNEQFF
TRBJ2-3,TRBV29-1,CSVRTGLLGDTQYF
TRBJ2-7,TRBV6-1,CASSDRQEQYF
TRBJ2-1,TRBV2,CASSEAGTSGYEQFF
TRBJ2-1,TRBV25-1,CASSESRSNHEQFF
TRBJ2-1,TRBV28,CASSRTGYNEQFF
TRBJ2-7,TRBV18,CASSPVVTYEQYF
TRBJ2-1,TRBV5-6,CASSLGTSSEQFF
TRBJ1-2,TRBV10-3,CAAKSQTKTYGYTF
TRBJ1-5,TRBV7-9,CASSYGGDQPQHF